These 28 T cell receptor beta chains share one sample of origin, sequenced in a study of CDR3 diversity in severe acne. TCRdb re-derived calls from the PCR reads in MiXCR, one entry per CDR3 protein. Of approximately 97,000 distinct CDR3 sequences detected, 51% appear once; the ten largest clones hold around 11%. Sequenced sample: blood. The receptors come from a male donor with acne.

The chain links TRBV28 to TRBJ2-7, with 10 bases lining up with TRBD1. The germline gives CDR1 MDHEN, CDR2 SYDVKM. V shed 5 bases, J shed 4 bases, and the junction held 8 bases outside the gene matches. The CDR3 runs to 15 residues. CDR3 residues: CASSQAGTGVYEQYF. The CDR3 DNA sequence: TGTGCCAGCAGTCAGGCCGGGACAGGGGTATACGAGCAGTACTTC. The full variable domain, in which reference TRBV28 and TRBJ2-7 provide the parts outside the CDR3, is DVKVTQSSRYLVKRTGEKVFLECVQDMDHENMFWYRQDPGLGLRLIYFSYDVKMKEKGDIPEGYSVSREKKERFSLILESASTNQTSMYLCASSQAGTGVYEQYFGPGTRLTVT.

The V call is TRBV12-3 or TRBV12-4, the J call TRBJ2-5; 8 bases are shared with TRBD1. This CDR3 spans 14 amino acids. J gave up 4 bases and V 6 bases, and 7 bases lay outside the gene matches. The CDR3 coding sequence is TGTGCCAGCAGCCTGACAGGGGTATTAGAGACCCAGTACTTC. Translation gives CASSLTGVLETQYF.

This clonotype was detected ten times or more. The V gene is TRBV6-1, the J gene TRBJ2-7, with a possible D match to TRBD2 (6 bases). The CDR3 consists of 12 residues. The germline gives CDR1 MNHNS, CDR2 SASEGT. The CDR3 protein is CASRGDSYEQHV. As DNA, the CDR3 is TGTGCCAGCAGGGGGGACTCCTACGAGCAGCACGTC.

This chain uses TRBV5-6 with TRBJ1-5; D ambiguous. V lost 0 bases and J lost 10, with 11 bases in between. Germline CDR1 is SGHDT and CDR2 is YYEEEE. This CDR3 region has 13 residues. The CDR3 nucleotides are TGTGCCAGCAGCTTGGGAACCGACCCTCCCCAGCATTTT. This codes for CASSLGTDPPQHF.

The chain joins TRBV28 to TRBJ2-3; D gene unclear. Germline loops: CDR1 MDHEN, CDR2 SYDVKM. The CDR3 has 13 amino acids. Trimming cost V 7 bases and J 2 bases, with 10 bases left between them. CDR3 bases: TGTGCCAGCATAGGGCATAACACAGATACGCAGTATTTT. Protein sequence: CASIGHNTDTQYF. Variable domain in full (rest from reference TRBV28 and TRBJ2-3): DVKVTQSSRYLVKRTGEKVFLECVQDMDHENMFWYRQDPGLGLRLIYFSYDVKMKEKGDIPEGYSVSREKKERFSLILESASTNQTSMYLCASIGHNTDTQYFGPGTRLTVL.

This clonotype was seen repeatedly, ten times or more. The chain employs TRBV27 and TRBJ2-7; maybe TRBD1 (5 bases). This CDR3 has 13 residues. Germline CDR1 and CDR2: MNHEY and SMNVEV (reference sequence). V dropped 5 bases and J dropped 3 bases, with 11 bases sitting between them. The CDR3: CASSPQGIYEQYF. CDR3 DNA sequence: TGTGCCAGCAGTCCCCAGGGTATCTACGAGCAGTACTTC.

This clonotype was seen at least ten times. The chain joins TRBV15 to TRBJ2-1; no clear D. The germline V gene encodes CDR1 LNHNV and CDR2 YYDKDF (reference sequence). V was shortened by 7 bases and J by 4 bases, with 5 bases between the two germline ends. This CDR3 comprises 11 residues. CDR3 protein: CATKAYNEQFF. The CDR3 DNA is TGTGCCACCAAAGCGTACAATGAGCAGTTCTTC.

V gene TRBV25-1 combines with J gene TRBJ1-1, with unresolved D. The V and J ends lost 6 bases and 1 base respectively, with 12 bases between them. Germline V gene lookup returns CDR1 MGHDK and CDR2 SYGVNS. The CDR3 is 14 residues long. In nucleotides, the CDR3 is TGTGCCAGCAGCCGCCCCGCTAAGAACACTGAAGCTTTCTTT. Its protein is CASSRPAKNTEAFF. The full variable domain, its missing parts supplied by reference TRBV25-1 and TRBJ1-1, is EADIYQTPRYLVIGTGKKITLECSQTMGHDKMYWYQQDPGMELHLIHYSYGVNSTEKGDLSSESTVSRIRTEHFPLTLESARPSHTSQYLCASSRPAKNTEAFFGQGTRLTVV.

Remarks on this clonotype: A read error may explain this, as a much larger clone is one base away. The rearrangement links TRBV7-2 to TRBJ1-1; D gene ambiguous. The CDR3 has 13 residues. CDR1 and CDR2 from the germline V gene are SGHTA and FQGNSA. Trimming took off 9 bases at V and 1 base at J, with 12 bases between the two ends. The CDR3 region is CARSIWGNTEAFF. In DNA, the CDR3 is TGTGCCAGGAGTATTTGGGGGAACACTGAAGCTTTCTTT.

V gene TRBV7-2 combines with J gene TRBJ1-5, with D possibly TRBD1 on 6 matching bases. The CDR3 runs to 18 residues. Per germline, CDR1 SGHTA and CDR2 FQGNSA. V dropped 1 base and J dropped 2 bases, with 18 bases sitting between them. This CDR3 reads CASSLGGWGREGNQPQHF. In nucleotides, the CDR3 is TGTGCCAGCAGCTTAGGGGGCTGGGGGCGAGAAGGCAATCAGCCCCAGCATTTT.

This clonotype was counted a few times. This rearrangement joins TRBV25-1 to TRBJ1-2; D perhaps matches TRBD1 (5 bases). Germline V CDR1 and CDR2: MGHDK, SYGVNS. Trimming shortened V by 4 bases and J by 10 bases, and 22 bases separated the two germline ends. This CDR3 spans 15 amino acids. Here the CDR3 DNA reads TGTGCCAGCAGTGGATTGGGGGAGGGTCGGGTTCCCTACACCTTC. Translating it yields CASSGLGEGRVPYTF.

This clonotype came up a few times. The chain joins TRBV6-5 to TRBJ2-5, with TRBD1 identical over 7 bases. J gave up 0 bases and V 5 bases, and 3 bases lay outside the gene matches. The CDR3 length is 14 residues. Germline V CDR1 and CDR2: MNHEY, SVGAGI. This chain's CDR3 is CASSPGTDQETQYF. Written as DNA, the CDR3 is TGTGCCAGCAGTCCCGGGACAGACCAAGAGACCCAGTACTTC.

V is TRBV25-1 and J is TRBJ2-7, with 9 bases aligning to TRBD1. Germline V lookup: CDR1 MGHDK, CDR2 SYGVNS. The CDR3 runs to 14 residues. Losses at the gene ends were 6 bases for V and 4 bases for J; bases not matched to a gene: 7. CDR3 DNA sequence: TGTGCCAGCAGGGCAGGACAGGGGTGGTACGAGCAGTACTTC. Translating it yields CASRAGQGWYEQYF.

In regard to this clonotype: Sequence at one end of the junction differs from germline and may be a read error. V gene TRBV6-5 combines with J gene TRBJ1-3; D remains unclear. Germline CDR1 is MNHEY and CDR2 is SVGAGI. The CDR3 is made up of 11 amino acids. Here the CDR3 reads CASSLGSTIYF. The CDR3 DNA reads TGTGCCAGCAGCCTGGGAAGCACCATATATTTT.

The chain has TRBV5-1 and TRBJ2-7; the D gene is possibly TRBD1 (6 bases). The J call may be incorrect, as the DNA end agrees better with TRBJ2-5. Germline CDR1 and CDR2: SGHRS and YFSETQ. The CDR3 has 13 amino acids. CDR3 nucleotide sequence: TGCGCCAGCAGCTTCGGCAGGGGAGAGACCCAGTACTTC. This gives the protein CASSFGRGETQYF.

There are many counts of this clonotype. Compared with germline, one end of the junction differs, possibly owing to a read error. V usage is TRBV20-1 and J usage is TRBJ2-3; no clear D gene. The germline V gene has CDR1 DFQATT and CDR2 SNEGSKA (reference sequence). The CDR3 loop spans 13 amino acids. The CDR3 loop is CSAPLSKADTKYF. The CDR3, as DNA: TGCAGTGCTCCATTATCGAAGGCAGATACGAAGTATTTT.

This clonotype was seen more than once but under ten times. V usage is TRBV5-1 and J usage is TRBJ2-5; D may be TRBD1 (6 bases). The V end lost 4 bases, the J end lost 5 bases, and 15 bases lay between the germline ends. This CDR3 comprises 14 residues. Germline V gene data show CDR1 as SGHRS and CDR2 as YFSETQ. The CDR3 DNA reads as TGCGCCAGCAGCACCCGGACAGCTGCTGAGACCCAGTACTTC. Its translation: CASSTRTAAETQYF.

For this clonotype: A read error may be the cause here, since a much bigger clone is one base away. The V and J genes are TRBV6-5 and TRBJ2-5, with D hard to call. Per the germline V gene, CDR1 is MNHEY and CDR2 is SVGAGI. The CDR3 loop spans 15 amino acids. V lost 8 bases, J lost 1 base, and 17 bases lay in between. The CDR3 loop is CASGRFGSCQETQYF. In nucleotides, the CDR3 is TGTGCCAGCGGCCGCTTTGGATCGTGCCAAGAGACCCAGTACTTC.

This clonotype was seen ten or more times. The chain uses TRBV20-1 and TRBJ2-7, with 11 positions matching TRBD1. Losses at the gene ends were 4 bases for V and 6 bases for J; bases not matched to a gene: 5. The CDR3 consists of 13 residues. CDR1 DFQATT and CDR2 SNEGSKA come from the germline V gene (reference sequence). CDR3 nucleotides: TGCAGTGCTAACAGCGGACAGGGGGCCGAGCAGTACTTC. It codes for CSANSGQGAEQYF.

The chain carries TRBV10-3 and TRBJ2-7; D call uncertain. The CDR3 spans 14 residues. CDR1 and CDR2 from the germline V gene are ENHRY and SYGVKD. Trimming pared 5 bases from V and 0 bases from J, leaving 11 bases between. The CDR3 bases are TGTGCCATCAGTCCTCAGCCTAGCTCCTACGAGCAGTACTTC. Protein product: CAISPQPSSYEQYF.

As concerns this clonotype: A read error is possible here, since a much larger clone lies one base away. J is TRBJ1-5 and V is TRBV7-8, with TRBD1 as a possible D gene (5 bases). Germline assignment: CDR1 SGHVS and CDR2 FQNEAQ. This CDR3 comprises 14 residues. CDR3 sequence reads: CASRFGASNQPQRF. The CDR3 nucleotides read TGTGCCAGCAGGTTCGGGGCTAGCAATCAGCCCCAGCGTTTT.

The chain has TRBV20-1 and TRBJ2-7; D not certain. Germline values: CDR1 DFQATT, CDR2 SNEGSKA (reference sequence). The CDR3 covers 11 residues. CDR3 protein: CSSFGSYEQYF. CDR3 sequence (DNA): TGCAGCTCGTTCGGTTCCTACGAGCAGTACTTC.

V gene TRBV20-1 combines with J gene TRBJ2-7; D uncertain. The CDR3 runs 13 residues. The ends were cut back, 3 bases at V and 3 bases at J, with 12 bases in the middle. Germline values: CDR1 DFQATT, CDR2 SNEGSKA (reference sequence). The CDR3 sequence: CSARDVGYYEQYF. CDR3 bases: TGCAGTGCTAGGGACGTGGGTTACTACGAGCAGTACTTC.

This clonotype is deemed medium-sized (0.01 to 0.1%). The gene calls are TRBV6-5 and TRBJ1-5; D is unresolved. Germline CDR1 is MNHEY and CDR2 is SVGAGI. The CDR3 is made up of 14 amino acids. With 6 bases removed from V and 7 bases from J, the gap between germline ends came to 16 bases. CDR3 in DNA: TGTGCCAGCAGCTCTCGCCTCTCAGCGCAGCCCCAGCATTTT. Amino acids: CASSSRLSAQPQHF.

The genes are TRBV7-9 and TRBJ1-2, with D possibly TRBD1 on 5 matching bases. CDR1 and CDR2 (germline): SEHNR, FQNEAQ (reference sequence). The CDR3 totals 13 residues. Trimming took 6 bases from V and 1 from J, leaving 9 bases between them. For the CDR3, the DNA is TGTGCCAGCAGTTCGGGGGATAACTATGGCTACACCTTC. This codes for CASSSGDNYGYTF.

The chain is built from TRBV15 and TRBJ2-3; 8 bases map to TRBD2. Germline V gene sequence: CDR1 LNHNV, CDR2 YYDKDF (reference sequence). The V and J ends lost 2 bases and 0 bases, in that order; junction bases with no gene match: 1. The CDR3 contains 15 residues. Written as DNA, the CDR3 is TGTGCCACCAGCAGACCTAGCGGGAGCACAGATACGCAGTATTTT. It yields the protein CATSRPSGSTDTQYF.

The chain couples TRBV7-6 to TRBJ1-2, with D unresolved. From germline, CDR1 is SGHVS and CDR2 FNYEAQ. The V end lost 1 base, the J end lost 7 bases, and 7 bases lay between the germline ends. This CDR3 contains 12 residues. The CDR3 sequence is CASSLEAGGYTF. The CDR3 DNA reads TGTGCCAGCAGCTTAGAGGCGGGTGGCTACACCTTC.

This rearrangement joins TRBV25-1 to TRBJ1-2; TRBD1 is a possible D gene (5 bases). Germline lookup yields CDR1 MGHDK and CDR2 SYGVNS. The CDR3 has 14 residues. The ends were cut back, 2 bases at V and 3 bases at J, with 10 bases in the middle. CDR3 in DNA: TGTGCCAGCAGTGAAGACAGTCAGCACTATGGCTACACCTTC. It encodes CASSEDSQHYGYTF.